These T cell receptor beta chains were read from a single sample in a study of T cell responses to AZD1222 COVID-19 vaccine. Sequencing used immunoSEQ multiplex PCR; TCRdb keeps in-frame clones, though not all of them. The data show 60,000 to 85,000 clones, around three quarters seen once. This material consisted of peripheral blood, taken 28 days after the second dose of the MenACWY control vaccine. These receptor sequences come from an adult who received the MenACWY meningococcal vaccine as a control. Both conserved end residues are part of each CDR3. A D gene is named only where the DNA matches it firmly. Not every row has a clone size; where given, it reads once, few, many or a size class.

TRBJ2-3,NA,TRBV6-5,once,TGTGCCAGCAGGCCGCGGGGCTTCCTCGCAGATACGCAGTATTTT,CASRPRGFLADTQYF
TRBJ2-1,NA,TRBV5-4,NA,TGTGCCAGCAGCCCGCCCGGGGCTACCTCCTACAATGAGCAGTTCTTC,CASSPPGATSYNEQFF
TRBJ1-5,NA,TRBV19,NA,TGTGCCAGCTTTGGCGGGGTTCGGGGTCAGCCCCAGCATTTT,CASFGGVRGQPQHF
TRBJ1-1,NA,TRBV28,NA,TGTGCCAGCAGTTTCCAGGGTCCCACTGAAGCTTTCTTT,CASSFQGPTEAFF
TRBJ1-3,NA,TRBV2,NA,TGTGCCAGCAGTGGCAGCTCTGGAAACACCATATATTTT,CASSGSSGNTIYF
TRBJ1-4,NA,TRBV18,NA,TGTGCCAGCTCACCACAGGGGATCCCTAGTGAAAAACTGTTTTTT,CASSPQGIPSEKLFF
TRBJ1-1,NA,TRBV12-3/TRBV12-4,NA,TGTGCCAGCAGTTCCGCCCACACTGAAGCTTTCTTT,CASSSAHTEAFF
TRBJ1-5,NA,TRBV12-5,once,TGTGCTAGCGCCTGGGGGGGCGGTGGCAATCAGCCCCAGCATTTT,CASAWGGGGNQPQHF
TRBJ1-1,NA,TRBV21-1,NA,TGTGCCAGCAGGGACGTGGCTTTCTTT,CASRDVAFF
TRBJ2-7,TRBD2,TRBV7-2,NA,TGTGCCAGCAGCTTAGGGGTAACTAGCGGTGGCCTCTCCTACGAGCAGTACTTC,CASSLGVTSGGLSYEQYF
TRBJ2-1,TRBD2,TRBV12-5,NA,TGTGCTAGTGGTCTAGCGGGGGTTGGATACAATGAGCAGTTCTTC,CASGLAGVGYNEQFF
TRBJ2-3,TRBD2,TRBV11-2,NA,TGTGCCAGCAGCGACGGGACTAGCGGCACAGATACGCAGTATTTT,CASSDGTSGTDTQYF
TRBJ2-5,NA,TRBV29-1,NA,TGCAGCGTTGAAGACGTACTTAACTTCGGTAATCAAGAGACCCAGTACTTC,CSVEDVLNFGNQETQYF
TRBJ2-3,NA,TRBV6-5,NA,TGTGCCAGCAGGTCCGATGGGGTGGGCACAGATACGCAGTATTTT,CASRSDGVGTDTQYF
TRBJ1-5,TRBD1,TRBV28,NA,TGTGCCAGCAGTTTACCAGGACAGGGCGGGGGACAGCCCCAGCATTTT,CASSLPGQGGGQPQHF
TRBJ1-5,NA,TRBV5-1,NA,TGCGCCAGCAGTTGGGATAGCAATCAGCCCCAGCATTTT,CASSWDSNQPQHF
TRBJ2-5,NA,TRBV2,NA,TGTGCCAGCAGTGAAGCGCCTAGGGGTGAAGAAACCCAGTACTTC,CASSEAPRGEETQYF
TRBJ2-7,TRBD1,TRBV5-1,few,TGCGCCAGCAGCTTGGGACAGGGGGCCTTCTACGAGCAGTACTTC,CASSLGQGAFYEQYF
TRBJ2-3,NA,TRBV19,once,TGTGCCAGTAGTACGAGACAGACACGAGATACGCAGTATTTT,CASSTRQTRDTQYF
TRBJ2-2,NA,TRBV10-2,once,TGCGCCAGCAGTGACTCAGGAAGCGGGGAGCTGTTTTTT,CASSDSGSGELFF
TRBJ1-1,NA,TRBV7-9,NA,TGTGCCAGCAGCGAAGACGGGCCCACTGAAGCTTTCTTT,CASSEDGPTEAFF
TRBJ1-5,TRBD1,TRBV28,NA,TGTGCCAGCAGTTTAGGAGGGAAGGGGGCGAGAAGCAATCAGCCCCAGCATTTT,CASSLGGKGARSNQPQHF
TRBJ2-3,NA,TRBV2,NA,TGTGCCAGTAGTTGGGACTCACACACAGATACGCAGTATTTT,CASSWDSHTDTQYF
TRBJ2-7,TRBD1,TRBV10-3,NA,TGTGCCATCAGTGCAGGGGGTGAAAGACAGGGGGTAGACTACGAGCAGTACTTC,CAISAGGERQGVDYEQYF
TRBJ2-1,TRBD2,TRBV7-9,few,TGTGCCAGCAGCTCCTGGCGGGGGGGAAACAATGAGCAGTTCTTC,CASSSWRGGNNEQFF
TRBJ1-5,TRBD1,TRBV19,NA,TGTGCCAGCAAGGGGACAGGAGTTAGCAATCAGCCCCAGCATTTT,CASKGTGVSNQPQHF